The T cell receptor beta chain under discussion was sequenced for a study of T cell changes during pregnancy in multiple sclerosis. V lost 1 base, J lost 3 bases, and 16 bases lay in between. The CDR3 consists of 16 residues. Germline V gene data show CDR1 as SGHAT and CDR2 as FQNNGV. This clone came up once. Some clones are missing from TCRdb's copy, which holds only in-frame ones; the method was immunoSEQ multiplex PCR. The sample consists of 45,000 to 65,000 clones, about 90% of them appearing once. This sequence joins TRBV11-2 and TRBJ2-7; D is perhaps TRBD2 (7 bases). This specimen consisted of CD4+ T cells from peripheral blood mononuclear cells, obtained after pregnancy. The sequence derives from a female donor with multiple sclerosis, enrolled in a pregnancy study. CDR3 residues: CASSLGGGRVNYEQYF. CDR3 DNA: TGTGCCAGCAGCTTAGGCGGGGGCAGGGTGAACTACGAGCAGTACTTC.